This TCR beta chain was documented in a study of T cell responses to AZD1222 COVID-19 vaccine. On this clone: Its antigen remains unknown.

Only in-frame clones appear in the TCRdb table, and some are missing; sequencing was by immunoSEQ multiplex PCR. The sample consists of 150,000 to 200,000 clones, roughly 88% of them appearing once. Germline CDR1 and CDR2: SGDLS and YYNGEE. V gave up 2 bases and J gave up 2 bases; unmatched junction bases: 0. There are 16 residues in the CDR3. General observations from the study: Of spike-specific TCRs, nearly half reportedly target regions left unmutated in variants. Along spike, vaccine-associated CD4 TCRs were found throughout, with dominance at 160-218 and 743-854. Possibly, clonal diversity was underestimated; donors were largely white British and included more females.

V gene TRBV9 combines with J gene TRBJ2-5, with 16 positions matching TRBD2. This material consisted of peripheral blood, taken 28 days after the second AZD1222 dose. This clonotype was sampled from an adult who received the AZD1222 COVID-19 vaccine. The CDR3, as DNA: TGTGCCAGCAGCGTGGGACTAGCGGGGGGGCAAGAGACCCAGTACTTC. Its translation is CASSVGLAGGQETQYF.